The sequence of this T cell receptor beta chain was determined in a study of cytomegalovirus exposure and HLA in healthy donors. The germline gives CDR1 SGHNT, CDR2 YYREEE (reference sequence). V was shortened by 1 base and J by 6 bases, with 8 bases between the two germline ends. The CDR3 is 12 residues long. Study outcomes and limitations: Reportedly, diagnosis of cytomegalovirus status by the classifier showed high specificity and sensitivity. A later analysis found first-cohort TCR clusters tended to co-occur in the 120 validation repertoires.

Note on this clone: As yet, its antigen is unknown.

Some clones are missing from TCRdb's copy, which holds only in-frame ones; the method was immunoSEQ multiplex PCR. The table shows about 200,000 clones, with 84% occurring only once. Sequencing used PBMCs. The V and J genes are TRBV5-4 and TRBJ2-7, with D possibly matching TRBD2 (6 bases). This TCR came from a woman in her thirties in good health and CMV-seropositive. The CDR3 nucleotides are TGTGCCAGCAGCTTGCCCGGGGGCGAGCAGTACTTC. It yields the protein CASSLPGGEQYF.